This TCR beta chain was captured by sequencing in a study of cytomegalovirus exposure and HLA in healthy donors (dated by TCRdb to the late 2010s). Concerning the study at large: An earlier analysis of several hundred of the donors reported more than 250 Gb of sequence data and roughly 100 million unique TCR beta sequences from about 179 million T cells. A later analysis re-analyzed previously published TCR beta repertoires from 500 to 700 donors and added high-resolution HLA genotyping to study TCR occurrence patterns. To predict cytomegalovirus infection status, the study brought together high-throughput TCR immunosequencing, statistical association of individual TCRs with disease status, and machine learning. Class I and class II HLA loci were covered by the typing at four-digit resolution. The T cell repertoires of several hundred subjects were profiled by immunosequencing and related to cytomegalovirus serostatus. On average, 235,054 unique TCR beta nucleotide sequences were sequenced per donor among a few hundred genotyped donors of the cohort, with roughly 20% of those sequences being non-productive. An earlier analysis of around 580 of the donors used high-throughput TCR beta sequencing to judge whether each TCR beta V gene segment behaved as functional or pseudogenic. Donor age, sex, ethnicity and CMV serostatus were compiled alongside the repertoire data. Roughly five DR-DQ haplotypes were handled as single units for association and clustering, since linkage in the cohort was strong. Roughly 300 gigabases of sequencing data and roughly 81 million unique TCR sequences made up an early release that covered approximately 700 HLA-typed donors. Of the 350 to 400 genotyped donors, 65% to 90% fell in the genetic ancestry cluster associated with self-reported Caucasian donors. Rather than drawing on any new phenotypic data, the later analysis identified candidate immune exposures from TCR beta sequences and the way those sequences occurred across donors. A later genetic analysis used genome-wide SNP genotypes for about 65% of the 666 donors, treating that subset as a discovery cohort. Besides the first cohort of approximately 710 subjects, a separate validation cohort made up of over 100 different subjects was used. The study aimed to test whether signatures of past pathogen exposure could be identified by cataloging public T cell receptors. Typing coverage differed by locus: A, B, C, DRB1 and DQB1 were typed in roughly 629-640 donors, DQA1 in about 560, DPA1 in nearly 610, and DPB1 in 472. Every discovery cohort repertoire had been produced on one sequencing platform.

The CDR3 spans 12 residues, from the cysteine through the phenylalanine. Solely the CDR3 DNA is kept, with 36 bases framed from the first base. A distance of 7 bases separates the germline ends of V and J, which lose 5 bases and 2 bases respectively. Sequences SNHLY (CDR1) and FYNNEI (CDR2) are obtained from the germline V gene. Library preparation employed the immunoSEQ multiplex PCR assay. For the multiplex PCR, a mixture combining 60 forward primers for TCR Vbeta segments and 13 reverse primers for TCR Jbeta segments was used. The CDR3 region of rearranged TCR beta genes was amplified from genomic DNA with a multiplex PCR assay. The amplified TCR beta libraries were sequenced on the Illumina HiSeq System as 87-base-pair reads. In the authors' own workflow: A later analysis counted approximately 84 million unique TCR beta chains across the 650 to 700 repertoires, and approximately 11 million of these chains were shared by at least two donors. Raw reads were error-corrected and collapsed into unique sequences by a nearest-neighbor algorithm in which closely related sequences were merged to remove PCR and sequencing errors. V, D and J gene segments were assigned by aligning CDR3 sequences to IMGT reference sequences. For a sequence to be retained, a match of at least six nucleotides was required to both a V gene segment and a J gene segment. A rearrangement was called productive if the CDR3 had no stop codons and remained in frame with V and J, and every other rearrangement was called non-productive. CDR3 was defined according to IMGT convention as the region running from the second conserved V-encoded cysteine to the conserved J-encoded phenylalanine. In an earlier analysis of roughly 610 of the donors, sequences lacking an unambiguous match to a single V gene segment were excluded. An earlier analysis of about 590 of the donors classified V segments as functional when productive rearrangements were above 56.7% and as segregating when the standard deviation between donors was above 5%. A statistical classification framework was built to diagnose cytomegalovirus status from the catalog of TCR beta chain sequences. In a later analysis, TCR nucleotide sequences were compared against IMGT/GENE-DB human TR gene sequences so that V and J genes could be assigned. The TCRdist pipeline was used in a later analysis to assign CDR3 sequences and most-parsimonious VDJ recombination scenarios. In a later analysis, each TCR beta chain was defined by its CDR3 amino acid sequence together with its V-gene family, and reads lacking a unique V-gene family were excluded. In a later analysis, approximately 590 highly shared, low-generation-probability nucleotide sequences were removed to address suspected cross-contamination and a sequencing artifact. In a later analysis, a clonal expansion index was calculated for each public chain from normalized within-repertoire ranks of inferred template counts. A later analysis computed generation probabilities with a VDJ recombination model fitted to out-of-frame rearrangements, and checked the results against IGoR. Hypergeometric tests were used in a later analysis to score TCR-TCR, TCR-HLA and TCR-CMV co-occurrence, with a repertoire-size bias correction applied to the TCR pairs. A later analysis estimated false discovery rates by permuting HLA or CMV assignments 20 times. In a later analysis, co-occurring TCRs were grouped using DBSCAN, and TCRdist sequence similarity was added for clustering within HLA-allele-positive subsets. For co-occurrence clustering, repertoires with fewer than 30,000 or more than 120,000 public chains were excluded, along with roughly 5 repertoires with anomalous nucleotide sharing. Imported from immuneACCESS, the table was reduced by TCRdb to in-frame sequences with V and J called. These copies leave out some clones; in studies compared against another copy, an unresolved V gene accounts for under half, and the cause of the remainder is not known. V and J calls and clone size are copied from that table; D and trimming were computed from the DNA. The table for this sample lists over 100,000 clones. Approximately 1.6% of the sample rests with the top ten.

The investigation overall reported the following: Broadly in line with IMGT annotations, most TCR beta V segments showed up in productive rearrangements about 87% or about 30% of the time in an earlier analysis of around 600 of the donors. Three of the identified cytomegalovirus-associated TCR beta chains were confirmed in vitro to be specific for cytomegalovirus antigens. Compared with equally common non-associated chains, HLA-associated TCR beta chains in a later analysis were more clonally expanded and had lower generation probabilities. The earlier analysis of approximately 540 of the donors excluded some 16 rarely observed V segments, including chromosome 9 orphons, because counts were too low. Several of the top co-occurrence clusters appeared to be linked to parvovirus B19, influenza, CMV and Epstein-Barr virus, according to a later analysis. A later genetic analysis reported fewer N-insertions in productive TCRs among donors in an Asian-associated ancestry cluster than the approximately 670-donor mean. A further reported finding was that TCR beta sequences accurately predicted the HLA-A and HLA-B alleles for most subjects in the first cohort. In a later genetic analysis, a missense DCLRE1C variant was associated with V-gene and J-gene trimming of TCR beta chains, and the association was replicated in an independent cohort. Correlated functional status among segregating V segments might reflect linkage disequilibrium, but an unknown experimental factor could not be ruled out. A group of highly shared sequence variants was considered likely to be a technical artifact of the sequencing pipeline. Most TCR sequences were observed very rarely across donors, whereas some public TCRs were present in many individuals. Some IMGT-functional V segments, including TRBV6-2 and TRBV6-3, could not be distinguished by the 87-base-pair reads and were therefore excluded. In the study, 150 to 200 TCR beta chains were listed as associated with cytomegalovirus. In a later analysis, most CMV-associated TCR beta chains were found to appear HLA-restricted, with HLA associations seemingly driven largely by CMV exposure. For the cohort, immune exposure information was limited to CMV serostatus. When HLA alleles, especially DR and DQ, strongly co-occurred, TCR associations were difficult to assign to individual alleles. Cytomegalovirus status was reported to be diagnosed by the classifier with high specificity and sensitivity in both the original and validation cohorts. The cohort was sequenced for TCR beta chains only, and without alpha or paired-chain data the features that could be detected were limited. Because HLA typing was unavailable for some donors at each locus, only the typed subset was used in association tests. According to a later analysis, TCR association rates differed among HLA loci, with DRB1 alleles showing the most associated TCRs and HLA-C alleles showing the fewest. Sequencing depth was assumed to be roughly uniform across donors in the presence/absence analyses, though that assumption may not hold. The authors suggested that the approach could potentially be generalized to other disease states and immunological phenotypes. A later analysis associated roughly 17,000 TCR beta sequences with specific HLA alleles at a false discovery rate of 0.05.

The cohort consisted of fewer than 700 healthy bone marrow donors. All cohort members were sampled while nominally healthy, although unrecorded immune exposures were likely present. The donor tested CMV seronegative and was one of the 352 seronegative cohort members. A peripheral blood sample was provided by each donor, and peripheral blood mononuclear cells were used for TCR beta sequencing. The Qiagen DNeasy Blood Extraction Kit was used to extract genomic DNA from the blood cell samples. As concerns this clone: This receptor's antigen is unknown.

This receptor chain uses TRBV2 and TRBJ2-7, with a weak D call of TRBD1 (6 bases match). Sequencing was performed on PBMCs. This sequence originates from a man between 18 and 29 years old in good health and CMV-seronegative. The CDR3 corresponds to CASSWTAYEQYF. The nucleotide sequence is given as TGTGCCAGCAGTTGGACAGCCTACGAGCAGTACTTC.